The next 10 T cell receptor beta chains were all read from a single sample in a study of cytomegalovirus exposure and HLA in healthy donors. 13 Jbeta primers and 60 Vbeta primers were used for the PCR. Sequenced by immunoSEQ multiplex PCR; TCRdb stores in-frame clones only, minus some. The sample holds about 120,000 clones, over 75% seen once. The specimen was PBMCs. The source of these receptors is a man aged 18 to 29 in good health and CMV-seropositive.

DNA for the CDR3: TGTGCCAGCAGCCCGGACAGGAGTCGGGCTAACTATGGCTACACCTTC. Translation: CASSPDRSRANYGYTF. J is TRBJ1-2 and V is TRBV7-2; TRBD1 matches 7 bases. The CDR3 sequence is 16 residues long. J was trimmed by 0 bases and V by 5 bases; bases with no gene match: 9. From germline, CDR1 is SGHTA and CDR2 FQGNSA.

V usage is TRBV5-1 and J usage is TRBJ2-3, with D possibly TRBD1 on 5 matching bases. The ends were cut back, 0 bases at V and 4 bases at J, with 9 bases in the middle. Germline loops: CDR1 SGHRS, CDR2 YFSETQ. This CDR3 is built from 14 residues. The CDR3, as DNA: TGCGCCAGCAGCTTGGCTCAGGGTGCAGATACGCAGTATTTT. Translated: CASSLAQGADTQYF.

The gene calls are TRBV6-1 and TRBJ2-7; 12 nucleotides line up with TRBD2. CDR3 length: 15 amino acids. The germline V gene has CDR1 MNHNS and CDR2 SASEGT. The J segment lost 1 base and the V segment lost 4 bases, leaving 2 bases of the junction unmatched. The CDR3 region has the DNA TGTGCCAGCAGTGCGACTAGCGGGAGATCCTACGAGCAGTACTTC. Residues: CASSATSGRSYEQYF.

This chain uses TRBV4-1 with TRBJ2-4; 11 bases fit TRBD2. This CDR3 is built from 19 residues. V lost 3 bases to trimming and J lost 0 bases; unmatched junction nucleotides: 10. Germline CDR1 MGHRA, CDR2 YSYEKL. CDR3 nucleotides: TGCGCCAGCAGCCATCCCGGACTAGCGGGCCCGCTAGCCAAAAACATTCAGTACTTC. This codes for CASSHPGLAGPLAKNIQYF.

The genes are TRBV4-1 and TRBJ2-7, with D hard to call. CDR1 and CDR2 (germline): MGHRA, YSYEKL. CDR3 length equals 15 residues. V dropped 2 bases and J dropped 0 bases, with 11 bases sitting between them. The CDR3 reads CASSQNIQNSYEQYF. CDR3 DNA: TGCGCCAGCAGCCAAAATATACAGAACTCCTACGAGCAGTACTTC.

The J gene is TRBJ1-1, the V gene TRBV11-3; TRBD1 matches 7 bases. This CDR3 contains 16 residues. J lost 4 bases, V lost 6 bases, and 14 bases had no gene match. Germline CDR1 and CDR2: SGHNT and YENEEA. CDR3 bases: TGTGCCAGCAGAAACCTACGGGACAGTCAGGGCACTGAAGCTTTCTTT. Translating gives CASRNLRDSQGTEAFF. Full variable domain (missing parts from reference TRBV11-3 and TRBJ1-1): EAGVVQSPRYKIIEKKQPVAFWCNPISGHNTLYWYLQNLGQGPELLIRYENEEAVDDSQLPKDRFSAERLKGVDSTLKIQPAELGDSAVYLCASRNLRDSQGTEAFFGQGTRLTVV.

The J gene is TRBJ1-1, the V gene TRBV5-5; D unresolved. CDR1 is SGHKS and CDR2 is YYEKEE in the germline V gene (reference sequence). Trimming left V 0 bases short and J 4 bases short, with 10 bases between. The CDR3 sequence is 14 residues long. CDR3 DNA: TGTGCCAGCAGCTTGGGTCCGCGCGGCACTGAAGCTTTCTTT. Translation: CASSLGPRGTEAFF. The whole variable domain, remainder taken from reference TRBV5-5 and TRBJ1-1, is DAGVTQSPTHLIKTRGQQVTLRCSPISGHKSVSWYQQVLGQGPQFIFQYYEKEERGRGNFPDRFSARQFPNYSSELNVNALLLGDSALYLCASSLGPRGTEAFFGQGTRLTVV.

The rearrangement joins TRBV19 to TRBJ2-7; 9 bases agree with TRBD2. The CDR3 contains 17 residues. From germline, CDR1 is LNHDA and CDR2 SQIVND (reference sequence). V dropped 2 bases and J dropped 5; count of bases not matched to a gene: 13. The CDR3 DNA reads TGTGCCAGTAGTATAACTTTCGGAGGGACTAGCAGCCACGAGCAGTACTTC. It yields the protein CASSITFGGTSSHEQYF.

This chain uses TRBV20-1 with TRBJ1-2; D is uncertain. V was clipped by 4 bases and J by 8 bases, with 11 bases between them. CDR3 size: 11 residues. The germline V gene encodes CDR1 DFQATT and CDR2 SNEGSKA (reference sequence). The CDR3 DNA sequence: TGCAGTGCTATCGCGGGTTTAGGCTACACCTTC. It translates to CSAIAGLGYTF.

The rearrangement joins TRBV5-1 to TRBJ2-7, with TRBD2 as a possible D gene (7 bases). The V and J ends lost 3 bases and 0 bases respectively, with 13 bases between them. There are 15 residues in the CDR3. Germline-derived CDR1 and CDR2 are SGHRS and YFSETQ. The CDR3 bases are TGCGCCAGCAGCTCAACGGGGGGCGACTCCTACGAGCAGTACTTC. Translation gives CASSSTGGDSYEQYF. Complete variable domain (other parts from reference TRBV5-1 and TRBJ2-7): KAGVTQTPRYLIKTRGQQVTLSCSPISGHRSVSWYQQTPGQGLQFLFEYFSETQRNKGNFPGRFSGRQFSNSRSEMNVSTLELGDSALYLCASSSTGGDSYEQYFGPGTRLTVT.